This is a list of T cell receptor beta chains from one sample in a study of radiation and T cells in renal cell carcinoma. Clones were read by immunoSEQ multiplex PCR, and TCRdb kept only the in-frame ones, dropping some. This sample has roughly 61,000 clones, with over 60% found just once. The sequencing here drew on blood, taken from a patient whose treatment included radiotherapy and nephrectomy. These receptors were taken from a man in his sixties with renal cell carcinoma. CDR3s include the opening cysteine and the closing phenylalanine or tryptophan. The D gene is left open where the match is weak. Only part of the rows carry a size: once, few, many, or a class if the clone is expanded.

v_call	j_call	clone_size	d_call	cdr3_nt	cdr3_aa
TRBV30	TRBJ1-1	few	.	TGTGCCTGGAGTTTAGGGGGGAACACTGAAGCTTTCTTT	CAWSLGGNTEAFF
TRBV6-1	TRBJ2-7	.	.	TGTGCCAGCACCCCGGGCGTCTCCTACGAGCAGTACTTC	CASTPGVSYEQYF
TRBV27	TRBJ1-2	.	.	TGTGCCAGCAGGGGGGCCGGGACTGTTGGAGGCTACACCTTC	CASRGAGTVGGYTF
TRBV19	TRBJ2-5	few	TRBD1	TGTGCCAGTAGTATGAGGACAGGGGGGGAGAAAGAGACCCAGTACTTC	CASSMRTGGEKETQYF
TRBV6-1	TRBJ1-1	.	.	TGTGCCAGCAGTCCAGACTATAACACTGAAGCTTTCTTT	CASSPDYNTEAFF
TRBV21-1	TRBJ1-3	.	.	TGTGCCAGCAGCGCCCCCGGGACGAAAATCTCTGGAAACACCATATATTTT	CASSAPGTKISGNTIYF
TRBV10-3	TRBJ1-3	once	.	TGTGCCATCAGTGAACCGAGAAGCTCTGGAAACACCATATATTTT	CAISEPRSSGNTIYF
TRBV15	TRBJ1-5	.	.	TGTGCCACCAGCCGGGTGTTCCAGCCCCAGCATTTT	CATSRVFQPQHF
TRBV4-2	TRBJ2-3	.	.	TGTGCCAGCAGCCAAATCGACAGGTTCACAGATACGCAGTATTTT	CASSQIDRFTDTQYF
TRBV27	TRBJ2-3	once	.	TGTGCCAGCAGTTCACTAGACCTCACAGATACGCAGTATTTT	CASSSLDLTDTQYF
TRBV19	TRBJ2-1	once	.	TGTGCCAGTAGTATAAGCGACTACAATGAGCAGTTCTTC	CASSISDYNEQFF
TRBV7-2	TRBJ2-7	.	TRBD2	TGTGCCAGCAGCCCTTTGGGTAGCGGGGGATACGAGCAGTACTTC	CASSPLGSGGYEQYF
TRBV4-2	TRBJ2-3	.	TRBD2	TGTGCCAGCCGACTAGCGGGAGACTTCGCAGATACGCAGTATTTT	CASRLAGDFADTQYF
TRBV18	TRBJ2-5	.	.	TGTGCCAGCTCACCAGGGGAGACCCAGTACTTC	CASSPGETQYF
TRBV7-2	TRBJ1-5	.	.	TGTGCCAGCAGCTTATCGAGGGGTGGCAATCAGCCCCAGCATTTT	CASSLSRGGNQPQHF
TRBV30	TRBJ2-7	.	.	TGTGCCTGGAGTTCGATCACGGCCGAGCAGTACTTC	CAWSSITAEQYF
TRBV27	TRBJ1-2	.	TRBD1	TGTGCCAGCAGTTTCTTAGGGACAGGCGTCTATGGCTACACCTTC	CASSFLGTGVYGYTF
TRBV7-8	TRBJ2-5	.	.	TGTGCCAGCAGCTTTCCGGGCCGGGAGACCCAGTACTTC	CASSFPGRETQYF
TRBV29-1	TRBJ2-5	.	.	TGCAGCGCGGCAGAACAGGCCGAGACCCAGTACTTC	CSAAEQAETQYF
TRBV25-1	TRBJ1-1	.	.	TGTGCCACCCAAGGGAGGGGGACCACTGAAGCTTTCTTT	CATQGRGTTEAFF
TRBV5-1	TRBJ2-7	.	.	TGCGCCAGCGGGCCCGGGGCCCTGGAGGACGAGCAGTACTTC	CASGPGALEDEQYF
TRBV11-2	TRBJ1-1	.	.	TGTGCCAGCAGCTTAGAAGGGGAAACTGAAGCTTTCTTT	CASSLEGETEAFF